This T cell receptor beta chain emerged from a study of T cell responses to AZD1222 COVID-19 vaccine. Study information: Samples with a second dose at about 4 or about 12 weeks were pooled together.

Regarding this clone: The antigen is undetermined.

The protocol was immunoSEQ multiplex PCR, while the TCRdb copy is restricted to in-frame clones and leaves out a portion. The sample holds about 130,000 clones, about 82% seen once. Points from the study as a whole: A reported finding is that nearly half of spike-specific TCRs target unmutated variant regions. Repertoire sampling was restricted to post-peak T cell response timepoints. Spike-specific TCR breadth and depth both grew after two AZD1222 doses.

V lost 6 bases to trimming and J lost 1 base, with 14 bases between them. Germline loops: CDR1 MNHEY, CDR2 SVGEGT. The CDR3 runs 15 residues. Specimen: peripheral blood, collected on day 0 of AZD1222 vaccination. The V and J genes are TRBV6-2 or TRBV6-3 and TRBJ2-3; no firm D call. The TCR originated in an adult in good health. The DNA of the CDR3 is TGTGCCAGCAGCTTAGTCGGCGGCGGCACAGATACGCAGTATTTT. Translating gives CASSLVGGGTDTQYF.